The rows below give T cell receptor beta chains drawn from one sample of a study of cytomegalovirus exposure and HLA in healthy donors. Produced via immunoSEQ multiplex PCR; TCRdb's table is partial and in-frame only. The sample lists about 160,000 clones, roughly 80% seen once, with approximately 1.2% in the top ten. Sequencing was done on a sample of PBMCs. These receptors all stem from a man aged 45-65 years in good health and CMV-seropositive. Each CDR3 is given with its conserved first and last residue. D genes are given only for firm matches. Rows give clone size only sometimes, using once, few, many, or a class for an expanded clone.

TRBV27	TRBJ1-2	-	-	CASSLVRGGGYTF	TGTGCCAGCAGCCTAGTCAGGGGAGGGGGCTACACCTTC
TRBV5-4	TRBJ2-7	few	TRBD2	CASSSGTRGDYEQYF	TGTGCCAGCAGCTCCGGGACTAGGGGGGACTACGAGCAGTACTTC
TRBV7-9	TRBJ2-5	-	TRBD1	CASSVDREETQYF	TGTGCCAGCAGCGTTGACAGGGAAGAGACCCAGTACTTC
TRBV2	TRBJ2-3	-	-	CASSASTDTQYF	TGTGCCAGCAGTGCGAGCACAGATACGCAGTATTTT
TRBV27	TRBJ2-5	-	TRBD1	CASMPDPGQSETQYF	TGTGCCAGCATGCCGGACCCGGGACAGTCGGAGACCCAGTACTTC
TRBV7-8	TRBJ1-4	-	-	CASSAHRALTNEKLFF	TGTGCCAGCAGCGCCCACAGGGCCCTCACAAATGAAAAACTGTTTTTT
TRBV9	TRBJ2-3	-	TRBD2	CASSVPAGGPDTQYF	TGTGCCAGCAGCGTACCAGCGGGGGGGCCGGATACGCAGTATTTT
TRBV13	TRBJ2-1	-	-	CASSKTYPGGDYNEQFF	TGTGCCAGCAGCAAGACCTATCCGGGCGGGGACTACAATGAGCAGTTCTTC
TRBV30	TRBJ2-3	-	TRBD2	CAFSGGRSTDTQYF	TGTGCCTTTAGCGGGGGCCGAAGCACAGATACGCAGTATTTT
TRBV5-4	TRBJ1-3	-	-	CASSLAGNSGNTIYF	TGTGCCAGCAGCTTGGCCGGGAACTCTGGAAACACCATATATTTT
TRBV6-5	TRBJ1-1	-	-	CASSSPGHPRDTEAFF	TGTGCCAGCAGTTCTCCGGGACACCCCCGGGACACTGAAGCTTTCTTT
TRBV6-5	TRBJ2-7	-	TRBD1	CASSPDRVGYEQYF	TGTGCCAGCAGCCCGGACAGGGTAGGGTACGAGCAGTACTTC
TRBV4-3	TRBJ2-1	-	TRBD2	CASSQERLAAYNEQFF	TGCGCCAGCAGCCAAGAGAGGCTAGCGGCCTACAATGAGCAGTTCTTC